This TCR beta chain originates from a study of a mutant IDH1 vaccine in newly diagnosed glioma. Study summary: With temozolomide cycles, or 4-6 weeks after radiotherapy alone, vaccination was started. A roughly 60% male, approximately 38% female split and a mean age of about 40 years characterized treated patients. Former treatment meant radiotherapy, temozolomide, or both; the majority had gotten both. Study-wide results and limits: Pseudoprogression appears to have had no connection to changes in top peripheral T cell clonotypes.

As regards this clone: Its target is unknown.

This sample's time point: week 47, end of study. Vaccinated patients received 300 ug of mutant IDH1 20-mer peptide per dose, with topical imiquimod. The CDR3 has 16 residues. The V end was cut by 3 bases, the J end by 1 base, with 15 bases between. In germline, CDR1 is MNHEY, CDR2 SMNVEV (reference sequence). TCRdb keeps only in-frame clones here, not all; method: immunoSEQ multiplex PCR. This table has under 30,000 clones, roughly 80% appearing once. The clonotype comes from a man in his forties with glioma. Specimen: PBMCs, collected from a glioma patient whose treatment included an IDH1 peptide vaccine. The chain recombines TRBV27 with TRBJ2-5; perhaps TRBD2 as D (5 bases). DNA of the CDR3: TGTGCCAGCAGTTTGTTAGGTGGAGGTCTCCAAGAGACCCAGTACTTC. Protein: CASSLLGGGLQETQYF.